This entry lists 9 T cell receptor beta chains sequenced from one sample in a study of cytomegalovirus exposure and HLA in healthy donors. PCR was performed using 60 Vbeta and 13 Jbeta primers. Sequenced by immunoSEQ multiplex PCR; TCRdb stores in-frame clones only, minus some. The data contain about 210,000 clones, around three quarters of them singletons. Material for sequencing was PBMCs. The receptors shown here come from a woman aged 25-40 years in good health and CMV-seropositive.

The CDR3 nucleotides read TGTGCCAGCAGCCCACGGACAGGGGGTTCCTATGGCTACACCTTC. Translation gives CASSPRTGGSYGYTF. The rearrangement joins TRBV7-9 to TRBJ1-2; 10 bases are shared with TRBD1. CDR1 is SEHNR, CDR2 FQNEAQ, per germline (reference sequence). Trimming removed 5 bases from V and 4 bases from J; junction bases left unmatched: 7. The CDR3 has 15 amino acids.

The gene calls are TRBV4-3 and TRBJ1-5, with D hard to call. The CDR3 is 14 residues long. Germline V CDR1 and CDR2: LGHNA, YSLEER. The V gene lost 2 bases and the J gene lost 5 bases, with 10 bases spanning the gap. The CDR3 sequence: CASSQWPGYQPQHF. CDR3 nucleotide sequence: TGCGCCAGCAGCCAATGGCCGGGTTATCAGCCCCAGCATTTT.

The rearrangement links TRBV9 to TRBJ1-1; 8 bases agree with TRBD1. The germline V gene encodes CDR1 SGDLS and CDR2 YYNGEE. The CDR3 covers 16 residues. J gave up 0 bases and V 0 bases, and 4 bases lay outside the gene matches. The CDR3 nucleotides are TGTGCCAGCAGCGTAGGGACAGGGAACATGAACACTGAAGCTTTCTTT. Translation gives CASSVGTGNMNTEAFF.

This clone has only one observation. The chain employs TRBV7-9 and TRBJ2-5; maybe TRBD2 (5 bases). CDR1 and CDR2 from the germline V gene are SEHNR and FQNEAQ (reference sequence). Trimming shortened V by 1 base and J by 1 base, and 10 bases separated the two germline ends. The length of the CDR3 is 15 residues. Here the CDR3 reads CASSLGKGLQETQYF. CDR3 DNA: TGTGCCAGCAGCTTAGGCAAAGGACTCCAAGAGACCCAGTACTTC. The entire variable domain, with the rest obtained from reference TRBV7-9 and TRBJ2-5, is as follows: DTGVSQNPRHKITKRGQNVTFRCDPISEHNRLYWYRQTLGQGPEFLTYFQNEAQLEKSRLLSDRFSAERPKGSFSTLEIQRTEQGDSAMYLCASSLGKGLQETQYFGPGTRLLVL.

This clone is a singleton in its sample. The rearrangement uses TRBV7-8 and TRBJ2-7; 12 bases fit TRBD2. There are 18 residues in the CDR3. J was trimmed by 2 bases and V by 8 bases; bases with no gene match: 16. Germline V gives CDR1 SGHVS, CDR2 FQNEAQ. CDR3 nucleotide sequence: TGTGCCAGCGCCACACGGACTAGCGGGGAAATCTACCCCTACGAGCAGTACTTC. Amino acids: CASATRTSGEIYPYEQYF.

The chain has TRBV19 and TRBJ1-1; 8 nucleotides match TRBD1. Germline loops: CDR1 LNHDA, CDR2 SQIVND (reference sequence). The CDR3 runs to 13 residues. With V trimmed by 5 bases and J by 3 bases, 2 bases remained unmatched. CDR3 DNA: TGTGCCAGTAGTCCACAGGGGGACACTGAAGCTTTCTTT. Residues: CASSPQGDTEAFF.

The CDR3 sequence: CAWSIRVSNQPQHF. CDR3 coding DNA: TGTGCCTGGAGTATCAGGGTCAGCAATCAGCCCCAGCATTTT. The chain links TRBV30 to TRBJ1-5; possibly TRBD1 for D (5 bases). V gave up 2 bases and J gave up 1 base, with 9 bases separating them. Per the germline V gene, CDR1 is GTSNPN and CDR2 is SVGIG (reference sequence). CDR3 size: 14 residues.

The chain recombines TRBV5-1 with TRBJ1-4; possible D gene TRBD1, 5 bases. CDR3 length equals 14 residues. Between the trimmed V and J ends, which lost 7 bases and 6 bases, there was a span of 16 bases. The germline V gene encodes CDR1 SGHRS and CDR2 YFSETQ. CDR3 residues: CASALGEGHEKLFF. The CDR3 coding sequence is TGCGCCAGCGCCCTCGGGGAGGGGCATGAAAAACTGTTTTTT. Variable domain in full (rest from reference TRBV5-1 and TRBJ1-4): KAGVTQTPRYLIKTRGQQVTLSCSPISGHRSVSWYQQTPGQGLQFLFEYFSETQRNKGNFPGRFSGRQFSNSRSEMNVSTLELGDSALYLCASALGEGHEKLFFGSGTQLSVL.

This rearrangement joins TRBV5-1 to TRBJ1-2; D remains unclear. The CDR3 totals 13 residues. CDR1 SGHRS and CDR2 YFSETQ come from the germline V gene. V lost 2 bases and J lost 0, with 5 bases in between. The CDR3 DNA is TGCGCCAGCAGCTTCGACACTAACTATGGCTACACCTTC. This gives the protein CASSFDTNYGYTF. Looking up the rest from reference TRBV5-1 and TRBJ1-2 gives the full variable domain: KAGVTQTPRYLIKTRGQQVTLSCSPISGHRSVSWYQQTPGQGLQFLFEYFSETQRNKGNFPGRFSGRQFSNSRSEMNVSTLELGDSALYLCASSFDTNYGYTFGSGTRLTVV.